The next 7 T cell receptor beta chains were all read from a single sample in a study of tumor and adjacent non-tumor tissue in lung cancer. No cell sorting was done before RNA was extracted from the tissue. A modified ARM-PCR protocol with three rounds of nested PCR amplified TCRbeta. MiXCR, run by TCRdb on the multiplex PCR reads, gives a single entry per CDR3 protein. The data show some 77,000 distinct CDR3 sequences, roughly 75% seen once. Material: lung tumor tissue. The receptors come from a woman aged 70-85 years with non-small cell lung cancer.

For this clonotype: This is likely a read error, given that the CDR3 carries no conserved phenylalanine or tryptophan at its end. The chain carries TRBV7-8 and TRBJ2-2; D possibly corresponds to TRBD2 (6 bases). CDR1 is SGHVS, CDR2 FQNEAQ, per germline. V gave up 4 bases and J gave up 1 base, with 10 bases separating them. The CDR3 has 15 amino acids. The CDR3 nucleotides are TGTGCCAGCAGCTCAGCCGGGAGGAACACCGGGGAGCTGTTTTCT. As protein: CASSSAGRNTGELFS.

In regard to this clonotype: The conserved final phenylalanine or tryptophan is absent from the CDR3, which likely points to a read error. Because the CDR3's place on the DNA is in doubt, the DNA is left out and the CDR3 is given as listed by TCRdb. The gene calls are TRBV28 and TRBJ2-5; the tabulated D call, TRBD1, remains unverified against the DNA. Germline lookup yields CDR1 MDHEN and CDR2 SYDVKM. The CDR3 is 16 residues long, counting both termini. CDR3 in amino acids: CASSPRQGAVSETRYL.

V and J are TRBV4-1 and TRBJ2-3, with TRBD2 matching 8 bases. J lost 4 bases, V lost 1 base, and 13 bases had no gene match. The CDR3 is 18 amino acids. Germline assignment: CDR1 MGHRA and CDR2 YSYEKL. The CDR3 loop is CASSQGTSSRGSSDTQYF. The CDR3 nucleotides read TGCGCCAGCAGCCAAGGGACTAGCAGTAGGGGTTCATCAGATACGCAGTATTTT.

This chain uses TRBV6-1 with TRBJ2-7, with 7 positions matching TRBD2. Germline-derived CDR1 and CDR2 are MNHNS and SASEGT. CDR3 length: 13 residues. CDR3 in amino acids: CISAREQVYEQYF. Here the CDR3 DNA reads TGTATCAGCGCGCGGGAGCAGGTCTACGAGCAGTACTTC.

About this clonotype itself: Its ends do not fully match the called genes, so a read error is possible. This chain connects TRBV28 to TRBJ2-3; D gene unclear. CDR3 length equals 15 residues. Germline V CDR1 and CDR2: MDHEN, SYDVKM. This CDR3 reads CASSPSCGSTDAQYF. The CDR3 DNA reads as TGTGCCAGCAGTCCATCATGTGGGTCCACAGATGCGCAGTATTTT.

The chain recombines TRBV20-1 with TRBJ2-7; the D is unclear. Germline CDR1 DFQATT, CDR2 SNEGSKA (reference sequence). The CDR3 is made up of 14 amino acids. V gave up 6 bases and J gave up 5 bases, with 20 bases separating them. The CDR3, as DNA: TGCAGTGCACACCGCGTAAAGGTTGGGGACGAGCAGTACTTC. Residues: CSAHRVKVGDEQYF.

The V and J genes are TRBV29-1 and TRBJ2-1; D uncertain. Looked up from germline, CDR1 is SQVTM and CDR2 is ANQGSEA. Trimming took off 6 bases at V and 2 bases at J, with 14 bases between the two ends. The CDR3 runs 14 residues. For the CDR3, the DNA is TGCAGCGTCGAACCCTGTTCTACCTACAATGAGCAGTTCTTC. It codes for CSVEPCSTYNEQFF.